This entry describes one TCR beta chain. These data are taken from a study of T cell responses to AZD1222 COVID-19 vaccine. The CDR3 is 13 amino acids. The V end lost 2 bases, the J end lost 8 bases, and 13 bases lay between the germline ends. Here immunoSEQ multiplex PCR was the method, and the copy in TCRdb shows in-frame clones only, minus some. Seen here are roughly 150,000 clones, 80% to 95% observed once, and the top ten hold 1.6%. The sequenced sample was peripheral blood, obtained on day 0 of AZD1222 vaccination. The source is an adult in good health. This chain links TRBV5-3 with TRBJ1-1, with D possibly being TRBD1 (5 bases). TRBV5-3 is filed as an ORF, its function uncertain. The CDR3 DNA reads as TGTGCCAGAAGCTTAAAGGGGCTGATGGAAGCTTTCTTT. It is translated as CARSLKGLMEAFF.